The entry below describes one T cell receptor beta chain. This sample stems from a study of OX40 agonist ivuxolimab in advanced cancers. The overall study: The study gave patients intravenous ivuxolimab at 0.01 to 10 mg/kg every 2 weeks.

The germline V gene has CDR1 SGHAT and CDR2 FQNNGV. The CDR3 has 15 amino acids. Trimming took off 3 bases at V and 4 bases at J, with 13 bases between the two ends. The repertoire was sequenced with immunoSEQ multiplex PCR; TCRdb's copy has only in-frame clones and lacks some. The sample holds tens of thousands of clones; 81% are singletons and the top ten take less than 25%. The sequence was obtained from an adult with an advanced solid tumor such as melanoma, head and neck, liver or kidney cancer. Sequenced here: CD4+ or CD8+ T cells sorted from blood, sampled in a trial of the OX40 agonist ivuxolimab. The chain has TRBV11-2 and TRBJ1-3; D gene uncertain. CDR3 bases: TGTGCCAGCAGCTTCAGTCTAGGGATCGGAAACACCATATATTTT. This translates into CASSFSLGIGNTIYF.